Presented here are 4 T cell receptor beta chains from one specimen sequenced in a study of tumor T cells in aggressive B-cell lymphoma. TCRdb's copy holds only in-frame clones and misses some; the assay was immunoSEQ multiplex PCR. The table shows 5,900 or so clones, with 82% occurring only once. The specimen was tumor tissue. All receptors come from an adult with diffuse large B cell lymphoma.

This clone turned up a few times. The chain has TRBV4-3 and TRBJ1-3; TRBD1 aligns across 7 bases. CDR3 size: 15 residues. V trimming: 3 bases; J trimming: 2 bases; junction bases outside the gene matches: 4. Germline lookup yields CDR1 LGHNA and CDR2 YSLEER. The CDR3 DNA follows: TGCGCCAGCAGCCAGGATACAGGGGCTGGAAACACCATATATTTT. Protein: CASSQDTGAGNTIYF.

This clone was observed once. The genes are TRBV5-1 and TRBJ2-7; TRBD1 matches 9 bases. V was pared by 0 bases and J by 1 base, with 5 bases of the junction left unmatched. The CDR3 runs 16 residues. Germline loops: CDR1 SGHRS, CDR2 YFSETQ. The CDR3 loop reads CASSLASGQGSYEQYF. CDR3 nucleotide sequence: TGCGCCAGCAGCTTGGCCTCGGGACAGGGATCCTACGAGCAGTACTTC.

V is TRBV7-9 and J is TRBJ2-7; D is unclear. Germline V gene lookup returns CDR1 SEHNR and CDR2 FQNEAQ (reference sequence). The CDR3 contains 15 residues. Deletions cut 0 bases from V and 2 bases from J, with 11 bases between. CDR3 bases: TGTGCCAGCAGCTTAGCGATATCACTTCCCTACGAGCAGTACTTC. It translates to CASSLAISLPYEQYF.

The V call is TRBV7-9, the J call TRBJ1-3, with D possibly being TRBD1 (5 bases). The CDR3 totals 15 residues. Germline V gene sequence: CDR1 SEHNR, CDR2 FQNEAQ (reference sequence). V was shortened by 3 bases and J by 0 bases, with 9 bases between the two germline ends. CDR3 region: CASSFAGGSGNTIYF. As DNA, the CDR3 is TGTGCCAGCAGCTTCGCCGGGGGCTCTGGAAACACCATATATTTT.